This entry lists 2 T cell receptor beta chains sequenced from one sample in a study of blood T cells in healthy people across ages. The use of a sample-barcoded 5' primer and a J-beta primer mix characterized a second PCR of 7 to 11 cycles. In TCRdb, the 5' RACE reads were re-called with MiXCR into one record per CDR3 protein. The sample contains some 1.8 million distinct CDR3 sequences, around 40% of which appear only once. The sequenced sample was blood. The receptor set was obtained from a human donor in good health.

J is TRBJ2-3 and V is TRBV6-2 or TRBV6-3; 11 bases align to TRBD1. Germline lookup yields CDR1 MNHEY and CDR2 SVGEGT. This CDR3 spans 19 amino acids. The J segment lost 4 bases and the V segment lost 5 bases, leaving 17 bases of the junction unmatched. CDR3 DNA: TGTGCCAGCAGTACCTTAGGACAGGGGGCAATTATCAGCGCAGATACGCAGTATTTT. Its translation is CASSTLGQGAIISADTQYF.

This clonotype was seen a handful of times. J is TRBJ1-1 and V is TRBV12-3 or TRBV12-4, with 7 bases identical to TRBD1. The CDR3 has 16 residues. J was trimmed by 7 bases and V by 6 bases; bases with no gene match: 17. CDR3 loop: CASSSDRVDEGNEAFF. The CDR3 DNA reads TGTGCCAGCAGCTCTGACAGGGTAGACGAAGGTAATGAAGCTTTCTTT.